The subject of this entry is one TCR beta chain. Its antigen remains unknown. The record originates from a study of T cell repertoires in cytomegalovirus infection. TCRdb re-analysed the reads in MiXCR, keeping a single row per CDR3 protein. Among about 530,000 distinct CDR3 sequences listed, about 25% were seen once. Findings of the study overall: Ex vivo, HLA-C-restricted CMV-specific TCR beta clonotypes prevailed over the rest of the response.

The ends lost 7 bases at V and 1 base at J; junction bases unmatched: 5. Looked up from germline, CDR1 is MGHDK and CDR2 is SYGVNS. The CDR3 runs to 14 residues. The specimen was PBMCs. This clonotype originated in a human donor in good health (CMV status not recorded). Some clones in this sample may be carry-over from other donors' samples. The chain is built from TRBV25-1 and TRBJ1-1, with 8 nucleotides matching TRBD1. This chain's CDR3 is CASTGGQANTEAFF. DNA for the CDR3: TGTGCCAGCACGGGGGGACAGGCGAACACTGAAGCTTTCTTT.